This is a list of T cell receptor beta chains from one sample in a study of metastatic and nonmetastatic thyroid tumors. TCRdb re-called the PCR reads via MiXCR. The sample holds under 50,000 clones, under 20% seen once. The sequenced material came from tumor tissue. The receptors were gathered from a female donor with papillary thyroid cancer or a benign thyroid nodule (not recorded which). Some clones in this sample may be carry-over from other donors' samples. CDR3s include the opening cysteine and the closing phenylalanine or tryptophan. Each record gives: clone size, J gene, D gene, V gene, CDR3 DNA, CDR3 protein. The D gene is left open where the match is weak. Clone size is not always given. Where it is, it says once, few, many or a class for expanded clones.

clone_size: many
j_call: TRBJ2-1
d_call: .
v_call: TRBV20-1
cdr3_nt: TGCAGTGCTAGAGTTTTCGGACACAATGAGCAGTTCTTC
cdr3_aa: CSARVFGHNEQFF

clone_size: many
j_call: TRBJ1-6
d_call: .
v_call: TRBV5-1
cdr3_nt: TGCGCCAGCAGTTATGGACAGTATAATTCACCCCTCCACTTT
cdr3_aa: CASSYGQYNSPLHF

clone_size: large
j_call: TRBJ2-7
d_call: .
v_call: TRBV6-2/TRBV6-3
cdr3_nt: TGTGCCAGCAGAACTACAGGGTTCGAGCAGTACTTC
cdr3_aa: CASRTTGFEQYF

clone_size: few
j_call: TRBJ2-7
d_call: TRBD1
v_call: TRBV7-2
cdr3_nt: TGTGCCAGCAGCGGACAGACAGGGATCGGGCAGTACTTC
cdr3_aa: CASSGQTGIGQYF

clone_size: many
j_call: TRBJ2-1
d_call: TRBD1
v_call: TRBV7-3
cdr3_nt: TGTGCCAGCAGCCTCGACAGGGGGGCCTACAATGAGCAGTTCTTC
cdr3_aa: CASSLDRGAYNEQFF

clone_size: many
j_call: TRBJ2-3
d_call: .
v_call: TRBV15
cdr3_nt: TGTGCCACCAGCAGAGAGCTCATGGGCACAGATACGCAGTATTTT
cdr3_aa: CATSRELMGTDTQYF

clone_size: few
j_call: TRBJ1-5
d_call: .
v_call: TRBV12-3/TRBV12-4
cdr3_nt: TGTGCCAGCAGTACCGGAACGGGTACGGTTAGGGAGCCCCAGCATTTT
cdr3_aa: CASSTGTGTVREPQHF

clone_size: few
j_call: TRBJ1-2
d_call: TRBD1
v_call: TRBV9
cdr3_nt: TGTGCCAGCAGCGCCCACCGGGACAGGAATAACTATGGCTACACCTTC
cdr3_aa: CASSAHRDRNNYGYTF

clone_size: many
j_call: TRBJ2-1
d_call: .
v_call: TRBV7-3
cdr3_nt: TGTGCCAGCAGGATGTCTATAGTCGCGCCCTACAATGAGCAGTTCTTC
cdr3_aa: CASRMSIVAPYNEQFF

clone_size: many
j_call: TRBJ1-5
d_call: .
v_call: TRBV28
cdr3_nt: TGTGCCAGCAGGGGGGGGAATAGCAATCAGCCCCAGCATTTT
cdr3_aa: CASRGGNSNQPQHF

clone_size: many
j_call: TRBJ2-3
d_call: TRBD1
v_call: TRBV12-3/TRBV12-4
cdr3_nt: TGTGCCAGCAGTTGGGACAGGGTCCCAGATACGCAGTATTTT
cdr3_aa: CASSWDRVPDTQYF

clone_size: few
j_call: TRBJ2-7
d_call: .
v_call: TRBV10-2
cdr3_nt: TGCGCCAGCAGTGAGACGTATAGAAGCTCCTACGAGCAGTACTTC
cdr3_aa: CASSETYRSSYEQYF

clone_size: many
j_call: TRBJ2-2
d_call: TRBD1
v_call: TRBV3-1
cdr3_nt: TGTGCCAGCAGCCTCGGGACAGAGAACACCGGGGAGCTGTTTTTT
cdr3_aa: CASSLGTENTGELFF

clone_size: many
j_call: TRBJ1-5
d_call: .
v_call: TRBV19
cdr3_nt: TGTGCCAGTAGTATAGATCTGTATCAGCCCCAGCATTTT
cdr3_aa: CASSIDLYQPQHF

clone_size: few
j_call: TRBJ1-1
d_call: .
v_call: TRBV6-2/TRBV6-3
cdr3_nt: TGTGCCAGCAGTGGGCAGCTCACTGAAGCTTTCTTT
cdr3_aa: CASSGQLTEAFF

clone_size: many
j_call: TRBJ2-1
d_call: TRBD2
v_call: TRBV12-5
cdr3_nt: TGTGCTAGTGGTTTGGGCCGTCACCCTAGCGGGAGTTACAATGAGCAGTTCTTC
cdr3_aa: CASGLGRHPSGSYNEQFF

clone_size: .
j_call: TRBJ2-7
d_call: TRBD2
v_call: TRBV7-6
cdr3_nt: TGTGCCAGCGACAGTGGTGGGGGGGAAGAGCAGTACTTC
cdr3_aa: CASDSGGGEEQYF

clone_size: many
j_call: TRBJ2-3
d_call: TRBD1
v_call: TRBV20-1
cdr3_nt: TGCAGCCAGACAGGGTACACAGATACGCAGTATTTT
cdr3_aa: CSQTGYTDTQYF

clone_size: many
j_call: TRBJ2-1
d_call: TRBD2
v_call: TRBV4-1
cdr3_nt: TGCGCCAGCAGCCGGGGGACTAGCGGGAGGAGCGAGCAGTTCTTC
cdr3_aa: CASSRGTSGRSEQFF

clone_size: many
j_call: TRBJ2-7
d_call: .
v_call: TRBV6-5
cdr3_nt: TGTGCCAGCAGTTACGTCGACAGTCGGCGGTACGAGCAGTACTTC
cdr3_aa: CASSYVDSRRYEQYF

clone_size: .
j_call: TRBJ2-7
d_call: .
v_call: TRBV5-4
cdr3_nt: TGTGCCAGCAGCTCGAGGACAGATATTACCTACGAGCAGTACTTC
cdr3_aa: CASSSRTDITYEQYF

clone_size: .
j_call: TRBJ2-1
d_call: .
v_call: TRBV19
cdr3_nt: TGTGCCAGTAGCGAGGGGCCGAGCTCCTACAATGAGCAGTTCTTC
cdr3_aa: CASSEGPSSYNEQFF

clone_size: .
j_call: TRBJ2-3
d_call: .
v_call: TRBV6-1
cdr3_nt: TGTGCCAGCATGGTCGGGGTGCGCACAGATACTCAGTATTTT
cdr3_aa: CASMVGVRTDTQYF

clone_size: .
j_call: TRBJ1-1
d_call: .
v_call: TRBV20-1
cdr3_nt: TGCAGTGCCAGACAAAGTGCTGAAGCTTTCTTT
cdr3_aa: CSARQSAEAFF

clone_size: .
j_call: TRBJ2-4
d_call: .
v_call: TRBV30
cdr3_nt: TGTGCCTGGAGTGCGGACAGACCCCTTGCCAAAAACATTCAGTACTTC
cdr3_aa: CAWSADRPLAKNIQYF

clone_size: many
j_call: TRBJ2-3
d_call: TRBD2
v_call: TRBV29-1
cdr3_nt: TGCAGCGTTGAAGACGGGGGGTGGGGCACAGATACGCAGTATTTT
cdr3_aa: CSVEDGGWGTDTQYF

clone_size: .
j_call: TRBJ2-1
d_call: TRBD2
v_call: TRBV5-5
cdr3_nt: TGTGCCAGCAGCTTGGCTAGCGGGCCTTACAATGAGCAGTTCTTC
cdr3_aa: CASSLASGPYNEQFF

clone_size: many
j_call: TRBJ1-2
d_call: TRBD1
v_call: TRBV20-1
cdr3_nt: TGCAGTGCTAGACACAGACAGGGACCGTATGGCTACACCTTC
cdr3_aa: CSARHRQGPYGYTF

clone_size: many
j_call: TRBJ2-3
d_call: .
v_call: TRBV2
cdr3_nt: TGTGCCAGCAGGCCAGGGGGCACAGATACGCAGTATTTT
cdr3_aa: CASRPGGTDTQYF

clone_size: few
j_call: TRBJ2-5
d_call: TRBD2
v_call: TRBV3-1
cdr3_nt: TGTGCCAGCAGCCTCTGGACTCTGGAATCGGGGGGGGACCAAGAGACCCAGTACTTC
cdr3_aa: CASSLWTLESGGDQETQYF